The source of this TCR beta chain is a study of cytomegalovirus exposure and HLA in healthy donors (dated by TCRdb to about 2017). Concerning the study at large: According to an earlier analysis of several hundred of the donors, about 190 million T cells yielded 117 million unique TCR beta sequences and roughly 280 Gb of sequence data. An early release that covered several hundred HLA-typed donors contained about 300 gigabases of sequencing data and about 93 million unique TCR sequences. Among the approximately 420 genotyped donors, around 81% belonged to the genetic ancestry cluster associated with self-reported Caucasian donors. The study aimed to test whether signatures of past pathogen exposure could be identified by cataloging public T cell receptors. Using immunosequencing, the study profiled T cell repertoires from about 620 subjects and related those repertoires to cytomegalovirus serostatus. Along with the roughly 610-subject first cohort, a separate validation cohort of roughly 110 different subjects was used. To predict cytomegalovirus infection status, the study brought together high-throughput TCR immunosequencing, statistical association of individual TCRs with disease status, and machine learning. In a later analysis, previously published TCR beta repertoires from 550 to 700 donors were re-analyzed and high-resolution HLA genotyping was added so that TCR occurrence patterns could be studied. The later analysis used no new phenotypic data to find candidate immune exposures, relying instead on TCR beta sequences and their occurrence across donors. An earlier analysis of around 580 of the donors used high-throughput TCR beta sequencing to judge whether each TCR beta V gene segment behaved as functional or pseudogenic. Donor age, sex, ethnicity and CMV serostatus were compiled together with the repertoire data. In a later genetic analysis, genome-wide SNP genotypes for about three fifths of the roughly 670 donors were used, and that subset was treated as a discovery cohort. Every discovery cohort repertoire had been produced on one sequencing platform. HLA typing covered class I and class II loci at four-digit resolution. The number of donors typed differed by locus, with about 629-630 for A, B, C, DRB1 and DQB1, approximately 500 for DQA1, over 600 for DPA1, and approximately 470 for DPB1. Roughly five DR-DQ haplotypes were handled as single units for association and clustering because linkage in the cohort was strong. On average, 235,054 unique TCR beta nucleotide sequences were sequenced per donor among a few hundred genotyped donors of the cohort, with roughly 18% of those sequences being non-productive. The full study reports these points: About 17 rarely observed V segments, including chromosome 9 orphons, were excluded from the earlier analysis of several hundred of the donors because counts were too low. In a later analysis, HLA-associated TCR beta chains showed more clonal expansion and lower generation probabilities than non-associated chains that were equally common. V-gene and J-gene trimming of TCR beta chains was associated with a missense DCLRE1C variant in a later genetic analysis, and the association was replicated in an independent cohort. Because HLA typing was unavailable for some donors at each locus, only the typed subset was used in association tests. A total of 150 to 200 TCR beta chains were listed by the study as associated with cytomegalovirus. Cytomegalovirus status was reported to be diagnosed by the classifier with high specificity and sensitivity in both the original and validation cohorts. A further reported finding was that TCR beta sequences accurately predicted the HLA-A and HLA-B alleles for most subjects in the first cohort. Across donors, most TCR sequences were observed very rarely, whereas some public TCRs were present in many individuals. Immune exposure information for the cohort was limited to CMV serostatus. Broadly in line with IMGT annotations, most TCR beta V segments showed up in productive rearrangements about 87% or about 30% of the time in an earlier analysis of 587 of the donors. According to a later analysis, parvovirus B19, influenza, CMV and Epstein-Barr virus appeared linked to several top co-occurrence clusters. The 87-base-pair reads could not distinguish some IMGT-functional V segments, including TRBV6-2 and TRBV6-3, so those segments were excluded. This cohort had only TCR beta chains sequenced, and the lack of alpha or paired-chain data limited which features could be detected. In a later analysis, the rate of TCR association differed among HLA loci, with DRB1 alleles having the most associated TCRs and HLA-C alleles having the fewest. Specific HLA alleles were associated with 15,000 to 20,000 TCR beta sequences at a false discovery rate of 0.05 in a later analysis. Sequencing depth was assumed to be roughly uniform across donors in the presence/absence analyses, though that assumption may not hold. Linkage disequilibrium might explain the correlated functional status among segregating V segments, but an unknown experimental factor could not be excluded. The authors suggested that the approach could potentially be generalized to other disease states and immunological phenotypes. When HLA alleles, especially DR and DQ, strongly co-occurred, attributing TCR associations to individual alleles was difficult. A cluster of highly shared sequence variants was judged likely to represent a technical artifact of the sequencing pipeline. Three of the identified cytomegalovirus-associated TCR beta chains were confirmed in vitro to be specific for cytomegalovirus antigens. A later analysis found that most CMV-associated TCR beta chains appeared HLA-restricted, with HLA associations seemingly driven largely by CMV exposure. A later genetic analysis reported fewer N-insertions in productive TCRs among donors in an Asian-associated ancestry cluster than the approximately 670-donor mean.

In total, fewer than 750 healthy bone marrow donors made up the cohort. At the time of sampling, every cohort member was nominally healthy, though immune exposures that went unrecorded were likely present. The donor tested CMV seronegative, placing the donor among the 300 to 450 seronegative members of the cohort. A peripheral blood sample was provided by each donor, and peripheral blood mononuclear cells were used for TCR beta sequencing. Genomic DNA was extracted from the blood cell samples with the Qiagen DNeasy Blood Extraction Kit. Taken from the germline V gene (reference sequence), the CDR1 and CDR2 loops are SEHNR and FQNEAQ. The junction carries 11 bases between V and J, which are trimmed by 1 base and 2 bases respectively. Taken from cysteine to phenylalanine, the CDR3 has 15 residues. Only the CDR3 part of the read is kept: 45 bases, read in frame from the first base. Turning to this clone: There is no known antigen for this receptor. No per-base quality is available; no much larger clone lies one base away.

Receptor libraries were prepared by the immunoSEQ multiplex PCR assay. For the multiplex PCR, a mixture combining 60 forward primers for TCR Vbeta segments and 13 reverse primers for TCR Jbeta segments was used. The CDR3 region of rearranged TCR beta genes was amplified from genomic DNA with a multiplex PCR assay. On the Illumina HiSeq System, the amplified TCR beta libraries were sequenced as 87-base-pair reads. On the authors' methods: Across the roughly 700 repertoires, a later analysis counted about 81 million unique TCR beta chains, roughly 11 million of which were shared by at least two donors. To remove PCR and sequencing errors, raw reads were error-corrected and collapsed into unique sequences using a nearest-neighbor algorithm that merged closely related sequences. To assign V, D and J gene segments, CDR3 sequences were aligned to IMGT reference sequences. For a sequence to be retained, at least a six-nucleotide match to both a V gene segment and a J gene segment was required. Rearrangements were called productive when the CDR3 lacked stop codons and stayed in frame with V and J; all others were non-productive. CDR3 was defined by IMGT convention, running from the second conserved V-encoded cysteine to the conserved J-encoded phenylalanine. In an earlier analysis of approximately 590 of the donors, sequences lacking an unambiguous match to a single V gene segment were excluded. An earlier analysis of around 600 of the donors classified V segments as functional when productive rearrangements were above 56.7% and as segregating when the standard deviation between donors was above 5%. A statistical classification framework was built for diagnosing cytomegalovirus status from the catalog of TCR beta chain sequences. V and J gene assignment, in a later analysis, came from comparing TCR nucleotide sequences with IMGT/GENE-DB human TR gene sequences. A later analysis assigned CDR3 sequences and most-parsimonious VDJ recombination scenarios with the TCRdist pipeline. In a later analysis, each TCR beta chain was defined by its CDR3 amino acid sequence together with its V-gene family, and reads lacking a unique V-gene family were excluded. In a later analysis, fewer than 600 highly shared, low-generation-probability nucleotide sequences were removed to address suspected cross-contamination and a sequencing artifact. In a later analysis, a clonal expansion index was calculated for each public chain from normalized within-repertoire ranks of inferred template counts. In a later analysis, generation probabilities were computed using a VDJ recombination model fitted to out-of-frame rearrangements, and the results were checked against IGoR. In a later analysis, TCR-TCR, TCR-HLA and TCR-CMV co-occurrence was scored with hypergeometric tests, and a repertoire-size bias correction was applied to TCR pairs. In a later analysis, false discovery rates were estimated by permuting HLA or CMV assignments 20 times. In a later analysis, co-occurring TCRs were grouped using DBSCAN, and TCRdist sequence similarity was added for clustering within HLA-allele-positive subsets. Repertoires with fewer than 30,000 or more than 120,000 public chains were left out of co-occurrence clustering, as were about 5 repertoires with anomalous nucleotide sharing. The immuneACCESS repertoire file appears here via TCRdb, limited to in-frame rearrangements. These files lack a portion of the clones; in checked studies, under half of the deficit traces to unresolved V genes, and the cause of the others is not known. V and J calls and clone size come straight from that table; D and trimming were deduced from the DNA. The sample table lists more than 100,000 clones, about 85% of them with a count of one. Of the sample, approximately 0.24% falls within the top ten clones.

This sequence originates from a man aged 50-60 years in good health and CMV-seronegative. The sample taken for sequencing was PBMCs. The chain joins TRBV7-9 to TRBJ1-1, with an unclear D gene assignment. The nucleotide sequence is TGTGCCAGCAGCTTAGAGTTTCTAGCAAACACTGAAGCTTTCTTT. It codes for CASSLEFLANTEAFF.